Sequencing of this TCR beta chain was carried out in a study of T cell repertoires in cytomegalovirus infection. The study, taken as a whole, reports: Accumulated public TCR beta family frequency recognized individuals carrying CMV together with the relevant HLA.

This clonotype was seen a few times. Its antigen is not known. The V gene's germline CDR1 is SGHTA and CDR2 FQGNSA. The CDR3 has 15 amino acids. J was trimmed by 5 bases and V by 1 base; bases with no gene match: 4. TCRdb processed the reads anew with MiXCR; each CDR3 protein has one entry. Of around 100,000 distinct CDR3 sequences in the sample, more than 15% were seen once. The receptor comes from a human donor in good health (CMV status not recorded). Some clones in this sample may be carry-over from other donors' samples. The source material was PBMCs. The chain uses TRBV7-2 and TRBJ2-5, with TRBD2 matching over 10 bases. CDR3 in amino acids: CASSLERGGGETQYF. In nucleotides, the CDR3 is TGTGCCAGCAGCTTAGAGCGGGGGGGTGGGGAGACCCAGTACTTC.